The TCR beta chain under discussion was sequenced for a study of pediatric ulcerative colitis. The study's findings and limits: Repertoires came from total lymphocyte DNA, so rare subsets like regulatory T cells may be missed.

The CDR3 runs 15 residues. Germline CDR1 reads SNHLY; CDR2 reads FYNNEI. Trimming removed 8 bases from V and 3 bases from J; junction bases left unmatched: 11. Sequencing was performed with immunoSEQ multiplex PCR; in TCRdb, only in-frame clones are kept and a portion is missing. The sample yields 15,000 or so clones, around 90% seen once. Note on this clone: The antigen remains unidentified.

The chain couples TRBV2 to TRBJ2-7; 9 bases match TRBD2. The sequence derives from a boy younger than 18 with moderate ulcerative colitis. The sample was blood. The CDR3 reads CASPSLREGRYEQYF. In DNA, the CDR3 is TGTGCCAGCCCATCTCTGCGGGAGGGCCGCTACGAGCAGTACTTC. The entire variable domain, with the rest obtained from reference TRBV2 and TRBJ2-7, is as follows: EPEVTQTPSHQVTQMGQEVILRCVPISNHLYFYWYRQILGQKVEFLVSFYNNEISEKSEIFDDQFSVERPDGSNFTLKIRSTKLEDSAMYFCASPSLREGRYEQYFGPGTRLTVT.